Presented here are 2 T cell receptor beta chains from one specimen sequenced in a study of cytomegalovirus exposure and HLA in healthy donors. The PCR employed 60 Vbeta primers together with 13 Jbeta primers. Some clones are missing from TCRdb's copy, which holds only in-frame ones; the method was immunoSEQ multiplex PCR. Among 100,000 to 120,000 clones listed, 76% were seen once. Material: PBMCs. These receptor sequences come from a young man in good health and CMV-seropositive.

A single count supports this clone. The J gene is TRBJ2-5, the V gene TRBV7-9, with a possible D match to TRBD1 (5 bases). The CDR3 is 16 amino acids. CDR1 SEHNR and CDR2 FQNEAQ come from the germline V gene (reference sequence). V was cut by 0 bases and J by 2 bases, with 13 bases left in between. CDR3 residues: CASSLAPQKGQETQYF. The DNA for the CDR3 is TGTGCCAGCAGCTTAGCGCCCCAGAAGGGGCAAGAGACCCAGTACTTC.

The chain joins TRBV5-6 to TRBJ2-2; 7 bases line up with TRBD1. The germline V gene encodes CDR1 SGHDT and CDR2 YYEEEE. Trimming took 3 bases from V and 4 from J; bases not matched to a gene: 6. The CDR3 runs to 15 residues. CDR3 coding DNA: TGTGCCAGCAGCTACGTGACAGGGAGCACCGGGGAGCTGTTTTTT. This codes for CASSYVTGSTGELFF.